The rows below give T cell receptor beta chains drawn from one sample of a study of T cell responses to AZD1222 COVID-19 vaccine. This table comes from immunoSEQ multiplex PCR, and its TCRdb copy is limited to in-frame clones, with some not included. The sample contains 180,000 or so clones, roughly 90% of which appear only once. This specimen was peripheral blood, taken 28 days after the second AZD1222 dose. These receptors were taken from an adult who received the AZD1222 COVID-19 vaccine. CDR3s include the opening cysteine and the closing phenylalanine or tryptophan. Each record gives: clone size, D gene, V gene, J gene, CDR3 DNA, CDR3 protein. D genes are given only for firm matches. Clone size is stated in some rows and not others, as once, few, many or a class when expanded.

>-|-|TRBV10-3|TRBJ2-1
TGTGCCATCAGTGAATCGAACCGTCTGAATGAGCAGTTCTTC
CAISESNRLNEQFF
>-|-|TRBV30|TRBJ1-2
TGTGCCTGGAGTGCGGGAGGGATTGGATATGGCTACACCTTC
CAWSAGGIGYGYTF
>once|TRBD1|TRBV4-1|TRBJ1-1
TGCGCCAGCAGCCAAGTAGACAGGGAGGTTACTGAAGCTTTCTTT
CASSQVDREVTEAFF
>once|-|TRBV4-1|TRBJ2-5
TGCGCCAGCTCTTTGGGGCCAACGGTCGGGGAGACCCAGTACTTC
CASSLGPTVGETQYF
>-|-|TRBV2|TRBJ2-1
TGTGCCAGCAGTGAATTGGCACTAAGCTCCTACAATGAGCAGTTCTTC
CASSELALSSYNEQFF
>-|TRBD2|TRBV12-3/TRBV12-4|TRBJ2-5
TGTGCCAGCCGGCGGGGGGCCGGGGAGACCCAGTACTTC
CASRRGAGETQYF
>-|TRBD1|TRBV7-2|TRBJ1-2
TGTGCCAGCAGCTTAGAATCCGGGACAGGGGTTAATCACTATGGCTACACCTTC
CASSLESGTGVNHYGYTF
>-|-|TRBV18|TRBJ1-3
TGTGCCAGCTCACCAGCGACAGGTCCGGGGACTGGAAACACCATATATTTT
CASSPATGPGTGNTIYF
>-|-|TRBV4-2|TRBJ1-1
TGTGCCAGCAGCCAAGGGGTTGCAAGGGTCAACACTGAAGCTTTCTTT
CASSQGVARVNTEAFF
>-|TRBD1|TRBV7-4|TRBJ1-6
TGTGCCACCACAGGGGACTCACCCCTCCACTTT
CATTGDSPLHF
>once|-|TRBV19|TRBJ1-2
TGTGCCAGTAGTATGGACGGATTAACCTATGGCTACACCTTC
CASSMDGLTYGYTF
>-|TRBD1|TRBV19|TRBJ1-5
TGTGCCAGTAGTAGACAGGGGGCTAGCAATCAGCCCCAGCATTTT
CASSRQGASNQPQHF
>-|TRBD1|TRBV18|TRBJ2-2
TGTGCCAGCTCACCGGGACAGACGAACACCGGGGAGCTGTTTTTT
CASSPGQTNTGELFF
>-|TRBD2|TRBV7-6|TRBJ2-1
TGTGCCAGCAGCTGGACTAGCGGGAGAAGGGGCTACAATGAGCAGTTCTTC
CASSWTSGRRGYNEQFF
>-|-|TRBV19|TRBJ1-2
TGTGCCAGTAGTATAGGAGGGGGGCGCATGCACTATGGCTACACCTTC
CASSIGGGRMHYGYTF
>-|-|TRBV12-3/TRBV12-4|TRBJ2-2
TGTGCCAGCCATGTCAGGACCGGGGAGCTGTTTTTT
CASHVRTGELFF
>-|-|TRBV12-3/TRBV12-4|TRBJ2-4
TGTGCCAGCAGTTTAGAGGTGACAAACATTCAGTACTTC
CASSLEVTNIQYF
>-|-|TRBV5-1|TRBJ1-4
TGCGCCAGCAGCTTGGCCCTGACAGGACGCTTCGGGCCCAAACTGTTTTTT
CASSLALTGRFGPKLFF
>-|TRBD1|TRBV7-2|TRBJ1-2
TGTGCCAGCAGCGATGGACAGGGGGCTGATGGCTACACCTTC
CASSDGQGADGYTF
>-|-|TRBV6-5|TRBJ1-5
TGTGCCAGCAGTTACCCGGAGTATAGCAATCAGCCCCAGCATTTT
CASSYPEYSNQPQHF
>-|-|TRBV2|TRBJ1-1
TGTGCCAGCAGTCACTTACAGGGCAGCACTGAAGCTTTCTTT
CASSHLQGSTEAFF
>few|-|TRBV30|TRBJ2-3
TGTGCCTGGAGTGTACTCGCCGGAGTAACAGATACGCAGTATTTT
CAWSVLAGVTDTQYF
>-|-|TRBV28|TRBJ1-3
TGTGCCTGCAGGGGAAACACCATATATTTT
CACRGNTIYF
>-|-|TRBV11-2|TRBJ1-6
TGTGCCAGCAGTCTGAGCTCCTATAATTCACCCCTCCACTTT
CASSLSSYNSPLHF
>-|TRBD1|TRBV27|TRBJ1-2
TGTGCCAGCAGACGCCGGGACAGCTTGAACTATGGCTACACCTTC
CASRRRDSLNYGYTF
>-|-|TRBV21-1|TRBJ1-2
TGTGCCAGCAGAGAACCCGGGGGCTATGGCTACACCTTC
CASREPGGYGYTF
>few|-|TRBV14|TRBJ1-4
TGTGCCAGCAGCACGACCCGGCTGAGTAATGAAAAACTGTTTTTT
CASSTTRLSNEKLFF
>-|TRBD1|TRBV5-1|TRBJ1-4
TGCGCCAGCAGCTTTCGAGCCGGGACAGGAAATGAAAAACTGTTTTTT
CASSFRAGTGNEKLFF
>-|-|TRBV12-1|TRBJ2-7
TGTGCCAGCAGCCCAACTAGCGGGAGTACATCCTACGAGCAGTACTTC
CASSPTSGSTSYEQYF
>-|-|TRBV7-8|TRBJ1-2
TGTGCCAGCAGCCAAGTGGACACCTATGGCTACACCTTC
CASSQVDTYGYTF
>-|-|TRBV2|TRBJ2-1
TGTGCCAGCTCACTAGACCGGAGGTCCAATGAGCAGTTCTTC
CASSLDRRSNEQFF
>-|-|TRBV21-1|TRBJ1-1
TGTGCCAGCAGCAAAGGTCTCGGGTCCCAAGCTTTCTTT
CASSKGLGSQAFF
>-|TRBD2|TRBV5-1|TRBJ2-1
TGCGCCAGCAGCTTGGGGGAGGGTCGAGAGCAGTTCTTC
CASSLGEGREQFF
>-|TRBD2|TRBV18|TRBJ2-7
TGTGCCAGCTCACGCACTAGCGGCTCCTACGAGCAGTACTTC
CASSRTSGSYEQYF
>-|-|TRBV14|TRBJ1-4
TGTGCCAGCAGCCAAAACGTAGGGACTAATGAAAAACTGTTTTTT
CASSQNVGTNEKLFF
>few|TRBD1|TRBV6-5|TRBJ2-7
TGTGCCAGCAGTTACTCCGGACAGGGCTCCTACGAGCAGTACTTC
CASSYSGQGSYEQYF
>-|TRBD2|TRBV30|TRBJ2-7
TGTGCCTGGATCCCGCGGGGGATTCACTACGAGCAGTACTTC
CAWIPRGIHYEQYF
>-|-|TRBV6-2/TRBV6-3|TRBJ1-2
TGTGCCAGCAGTTACTCGGGCAGGAATAACTATGGCTACACCTTC
CASSYSGRNNYGYTF
>-|-|TRBV19|TRBJ1-1
TGTGCCAGTAGCCTGGGGATCAGTACTGAAGCTTTCTTT
CASSLGISTEAFF
>-|TRBD1|TRBV6-5|TRBJ2-7
TGTGCCAGCAGCGGACAGGGTACGAGCGAGCAGTACTTC
CASSGQGTSEQYF
>-|-|TRBV6-6|TRBJ1-6
TGTGCCAGCAGTAAACACAGGGACGATTCACCCCTCCACTTT
CASSKHRDDSPLHF